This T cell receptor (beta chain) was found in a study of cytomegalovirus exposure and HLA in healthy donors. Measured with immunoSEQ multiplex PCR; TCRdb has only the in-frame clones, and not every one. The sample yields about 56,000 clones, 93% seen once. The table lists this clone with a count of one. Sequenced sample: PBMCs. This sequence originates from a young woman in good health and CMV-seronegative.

The CDR3 loop is CASKGRGAEAFF. The CDR3 nucleotides read TGTGCCAGCAAGGGAAGGGGTGCTGAAGCTTTCTTT. The V call is TRBV6-1, the J call TRBJ1-1, with D perhaps TRBD1 (5 bases). The V gene's germline CDR1 is MNHNS and CDR2 SASEGT. Between the trimmed V and J ends, which lost 7 bases and 6 bases, there was a span of 12 bases. The CDR3 runs 12 residues.